This T cell receptor (beta chain) was sequenced for a study of T cells in Graves' hyperthyroidism and ophthalmopathy. Background on the study: The authors collected peripheral blood at initial diagnosis, before any treatment.

CDR3 length equals 15 residues. The V end lost 4 bases, the J end lost 7 bases, and 19 bases lay between the germline ends. Germline V CDR1 and CDR2: MGHDK, SYGVNS. Those patients with uncontrolled infection, other autoimmune disease, pregnancy or lactation were excluded. At least ten counts were recorded for this clonotype. RNA transcripts provided the source from which TCR beta CDR3 regions were amplified. The study used the HTBI primer set for a first-round RT-PCR of the TCR CDR3. MiXCR was run by TCRdb on the multiplex PCR reads, yielding one entry per CDR3 protein. The sample shows approximately 380,000 distinct CDR3 sequences, about 19% of them seen only once.

The sequenced sample was blood. The TCR originated in a woman aged 18-30 years with Graves' hyperthyroidism. The chain joins TRBV25-1 to TRBJ1-2, with D perhaps TRBD1 (5 bases). This CDR3 reads CASSVEGLLEGGYTF. The CDR3 coding sequence is TGTGCCAGCAGTGTGGAGGGGCTTCTCGAGGGTGGCTACACCTTC.